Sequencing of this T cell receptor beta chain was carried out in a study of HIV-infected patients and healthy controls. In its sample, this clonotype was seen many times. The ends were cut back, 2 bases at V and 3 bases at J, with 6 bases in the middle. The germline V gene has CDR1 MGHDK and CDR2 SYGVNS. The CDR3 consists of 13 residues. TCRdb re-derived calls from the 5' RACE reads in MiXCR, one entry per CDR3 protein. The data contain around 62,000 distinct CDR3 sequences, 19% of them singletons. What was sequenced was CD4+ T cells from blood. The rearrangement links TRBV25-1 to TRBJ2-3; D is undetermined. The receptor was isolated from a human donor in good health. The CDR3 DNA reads TGTGCCAGCAGTGAAGCAGGAACAGATACGCAGTATTTT. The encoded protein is CASSEAGTDTQYF.